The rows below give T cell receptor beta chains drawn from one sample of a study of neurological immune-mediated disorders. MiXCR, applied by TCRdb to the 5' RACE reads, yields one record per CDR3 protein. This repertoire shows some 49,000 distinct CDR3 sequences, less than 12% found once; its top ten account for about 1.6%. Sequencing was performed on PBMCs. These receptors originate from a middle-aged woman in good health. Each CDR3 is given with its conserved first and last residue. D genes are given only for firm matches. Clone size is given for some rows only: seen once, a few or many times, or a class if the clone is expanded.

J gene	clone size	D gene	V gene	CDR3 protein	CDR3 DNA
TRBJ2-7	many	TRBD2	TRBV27	CASSPSGLAVSYEQYF	TGTGCCAGCAGTCCCTCGGGACTAGCGGTCTCCTACGAGCAGTACTTC
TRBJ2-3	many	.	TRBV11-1	CASSLYITDTQYF	TGTGCCAGCAGCTTATATATCACAGATACGCAGTATTTT
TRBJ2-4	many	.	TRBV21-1	CASSKQQREGHGKNIQYF	TGTGCCAGCAGCAAACAGCAGCGGGAGGGCCACGGCAAAAACATTCAGTACTTC
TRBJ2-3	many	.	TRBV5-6	CASEEGDTQYF	TGTGCCAGCGAGGAGGGAGATACGCAGTATTTT
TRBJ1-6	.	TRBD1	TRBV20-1	CSAVRDRGDSPLHF	TGCAGTGCTGTTAGGGACAGGGGGGATTCACCCCTCCACTTT
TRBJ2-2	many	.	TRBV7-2	CASRDVWTSGELFF	TGTGCCAGCCGGGACGTGTGGACCTCCGGGGAGCTGTTTTTT
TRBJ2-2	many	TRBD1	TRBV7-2	CASSEGDRYSGALGELFF	TGTGCCAGCAGCGAGGGGGACAGATACTCCGGGGCACTCGGGGAGCTGTTTTTT
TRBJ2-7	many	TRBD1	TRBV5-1	CASSPYGQGVYEQYF	TGCGCCAGCAGCCCATACGGACAGGGAGTCTACGAGCAGTACTTC
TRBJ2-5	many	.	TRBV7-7	CASSLIGGAQETQYF	TGTGCCAGCAGCTTAATCGGAGGGGCTCAAGAGACCCAGTACTTC
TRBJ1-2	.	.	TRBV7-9	CASSATAAYGYTF	TGTGCCAGCAGCGCGACCGCTGCCTATGGCTACACCTTC
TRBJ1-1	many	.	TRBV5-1	CASSLRGMDTEAFF	TGCGCCAGCAGCTTGAGGGGTATGGACACTGAAGCTTTCTTT
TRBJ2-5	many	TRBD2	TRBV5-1	CASSPNGLDGETQYF	TGCGCCAGCAGCCCAAACGGACTAGACGGGGAGACCCAGTACTTC
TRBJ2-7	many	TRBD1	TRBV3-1	CAARGQGRLEQYF	TGTGCCGCGAGGGGACAGGGGCGTCTCGAGCAGTACTTC
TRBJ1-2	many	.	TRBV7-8	CASSLEGQPRTGYTF	TGTGCCAGCAGCTTAGAAGGACAGCCCCGGACCGGCTACACCTTC
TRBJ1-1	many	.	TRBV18	CASSPRGGYTEAFF	TGTGCCAGCTCACCACGGGGGGGCTATACTGAAGCTTTCTTT
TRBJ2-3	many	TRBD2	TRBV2	CAARRGGFTDTQYF	TGTGCCGCCCGCCGGGGGGGTTTTACAGATACGCAGTATTTT
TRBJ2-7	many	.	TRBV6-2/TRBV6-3	CASSYTRIYEQYF	TGTGCCAGCAGTTATACACGGATATACGAGCAGTACTTC
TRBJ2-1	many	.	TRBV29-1	CSVTSRGEQFF	TGCAGCGTGACATCTCGGGGAGAGCAGTTCTTC
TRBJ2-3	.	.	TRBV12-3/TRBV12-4	CASTPQADTRYF	TGTGCCAGCACTCCCCAGGCGGATACGCGGTATTTT
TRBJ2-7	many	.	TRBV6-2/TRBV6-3	CASSSQGYEQYF	TGTGCCAGCAGTTCCCAGGGGTACGAGCAGTACTTC
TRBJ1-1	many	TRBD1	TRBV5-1	CASSRGGQAYMNTEAFF	TGCGCCAGCAGCCGTGGGGGACAGGCATACATGAACACTGAAGCTTTCTTT
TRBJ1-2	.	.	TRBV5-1	CASSLGRSSNYGYTF	TGCGCCAGCAGCTTGGGCCGATCTTCTAACTATGGCTACACCTTC
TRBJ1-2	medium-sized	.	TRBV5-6	CASSWAGANGYTF	TGTGCCAGCAGCTGGGCTGGGGCGAATGGCTACACCTTC
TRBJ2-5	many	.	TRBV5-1	CASSLERQVLWTQYF	TGCGCCAGCAGCTTGGAACGACAGGTCCTCTGGACCCAGTACTTC
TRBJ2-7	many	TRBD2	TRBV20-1	CSARTSGSFNEQYF	TGCAGTGCTAGGACTAGCGGGAGCTTCAACGAGCAGTACTTC
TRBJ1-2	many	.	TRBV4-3	CASSQVSRQSTYGYTF	TGCGCCAGCAGCCAAGTGTCGAGACAGTCCACCTATGGCTACACCTTC
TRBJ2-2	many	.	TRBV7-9	CASSLPGVGELFF	TGTGCCAGCAGCCTTCCAGGAGTCGGGGAGCTGTTTTTT
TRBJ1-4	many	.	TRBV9	CASSVGRSGVFEKLFF	TGTGCCAGCAGCGTAGGACGGTCGGGGGTTTTTGAAAAACTGTTTTTT
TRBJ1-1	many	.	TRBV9	CASSPWGDTEAFF	TGTGCCAGTAGCCCCTGGGGGGACACTGAAGCTTTCTTT
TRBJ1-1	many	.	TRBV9	CASSADSRDEAFF	TGTGCCAGCAGCGCCGATTCTCGGGATGAAGCTTTCTTT
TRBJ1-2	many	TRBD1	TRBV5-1	CASSQGQGTYGYTF	TGCGCCAGCAGCCAAGGACAGGGGACTTATGGCTACACCTTC
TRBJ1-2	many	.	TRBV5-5	CASTRTVGYGYTF	TGTGCCAGTACGAGGACCGTCGGCTATGGCTACACCTTC
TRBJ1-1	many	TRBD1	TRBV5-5	CASSFDRVDTEAFF	TGTGCCAGCAGCTTCGACAGGGTTGACACTGAAGCTTTCTTT
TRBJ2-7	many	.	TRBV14	CASSQTRGNEQYF	TGTGCCAGCAGCCAAACCAGGGGAAACGAGCAGTACTTC
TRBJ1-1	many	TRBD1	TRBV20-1	CSAKRDRGEAFF	TGCAGTGCTAAAAGGGACAGGGGTGAAGCTTTCTTT
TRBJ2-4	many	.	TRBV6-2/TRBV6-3	CASSTQTVGRFNIQYF	TGTGCCAGCAGTACCCAGACAGTAGGGCGTTTTAACATTCAGTACTTC
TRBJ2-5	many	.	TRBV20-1	CSASVGAKTQYF	TGCAGTGCTAGTGTAGGGGCTAAGACCCAGTACTTC
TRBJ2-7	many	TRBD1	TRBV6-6	CASSGTAYEQYF	TGTGCCAGCTCCGGGACAGCCTACGAGCAGTACTTC
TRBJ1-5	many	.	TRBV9	CASSVGWQGNQPQHF	TGTGCCAGCAGCGTAGGGTGGCAGGGGAATCAGCCCCAGCATTTT
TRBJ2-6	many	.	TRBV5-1	CASRGGPLVGANVLTF	TGCGCCAGCAGGGGGGGGCCCCTAGTTGGGGCCAACGTCCTGACTTTC
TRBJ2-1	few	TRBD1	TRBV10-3	CAIQERDRYNEQFF	TGTGCCATCCAAGAGAGGGACAGATACAATGAGCAGTTCTTC
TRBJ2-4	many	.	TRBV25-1	CASSDILAKNIQYF	TGTGCCAGTTCAGATATTCTAGCCAAAAACATTCAGTACTTC
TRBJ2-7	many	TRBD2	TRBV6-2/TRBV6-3	CASRGTSVPMEQYF	TGTGCCAGCAGGGGGACTAGCGTGCCTATGGAGCAGTACTTC
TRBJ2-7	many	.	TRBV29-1	CSVLQHSYEQYF	TGCAGCGTTCTACAGCACTCCTACGAGCAGTACTTC
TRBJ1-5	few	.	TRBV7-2	CASSLGPPGNQPQHF	TGTGCCAGCAGCTTAGGGCCCCCAGGGAATCAGCCCCAGCATTTT
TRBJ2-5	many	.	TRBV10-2	CASRSGVQALRAQETQYF	TGCGCCAGCAGATCAGGGGTCCAGGCCCTTAGGGCCCAAGAGACCCAGTACTTC
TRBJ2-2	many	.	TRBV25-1	CASIGAAGFGELFF	TGTGCCAGCATCGGGGCGGCGGGGTTCGGGGAGCTGTTTTTT
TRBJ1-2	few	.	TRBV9	CANSPHRVFSYGYTF	TGTGCCAACAGCCCCCATCGGGTGTTTTCCTATGGCTACACCTTC
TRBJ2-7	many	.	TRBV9	CASSVGSLLGTVTEQYF	TGTGCCAGCAGCGTGGGCTCCCTCCTCGGGACGGTGACCGAGCAGTACTTC
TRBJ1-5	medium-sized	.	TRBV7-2	CASTPGGSSNQPQHF	TGTGCCAGCACCCCCGGGGGGTCATCTAATCAGCCCCAGCATTTT
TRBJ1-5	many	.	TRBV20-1	CSARAGGFNQPQHF	TGCAGTGCTAGAGCTGGGGGCTTCAATCAGCCCCAGCATTTT
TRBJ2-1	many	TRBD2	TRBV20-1	CSARQGLAGRIEQFF	TGCAGTGCTAGACAGGGACTAGCGGGACGAATTGAGCAGTTCTTC
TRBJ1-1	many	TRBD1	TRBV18	CASSPGDRLIEEAFF	TGTGCCAGCTCACCGGGGGACAGGCTCATCGAGGAAGCTTTCTTT
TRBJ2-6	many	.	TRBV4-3	CASSQDGPRTGANVLTF	TGCGCCAGCAGCCAAGATGGGCCCAGGACCGGGGCCAACGTCCTGACTTTC
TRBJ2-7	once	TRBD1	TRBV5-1	CASSSGTGSSYEQYF	TGCGCCAGCAGCTCCGGGACAGGCAGTTCCTACGAGCAGTACTTC
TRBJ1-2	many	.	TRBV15	CATSRETGRWGYTF	TGTGCCACCAGCAGAGAGACCGGGCGGTGGGGCTACACCTTC
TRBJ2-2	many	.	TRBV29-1	CSAQFGELFF	TGCAGCGCCCAATTCGGGGAGCTGTTTTTT